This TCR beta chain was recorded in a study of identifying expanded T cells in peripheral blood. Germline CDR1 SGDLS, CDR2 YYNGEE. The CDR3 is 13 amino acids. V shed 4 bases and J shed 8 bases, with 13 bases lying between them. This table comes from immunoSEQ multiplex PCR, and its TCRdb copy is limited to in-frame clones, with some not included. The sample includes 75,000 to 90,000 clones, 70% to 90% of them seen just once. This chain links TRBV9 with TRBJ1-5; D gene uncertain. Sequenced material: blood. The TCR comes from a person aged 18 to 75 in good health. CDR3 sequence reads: CASSPLGKEPQHF. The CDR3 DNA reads TGTGCCAGCAGCCCTTTGGGTAAGGAGCCCCAGCATTTT.